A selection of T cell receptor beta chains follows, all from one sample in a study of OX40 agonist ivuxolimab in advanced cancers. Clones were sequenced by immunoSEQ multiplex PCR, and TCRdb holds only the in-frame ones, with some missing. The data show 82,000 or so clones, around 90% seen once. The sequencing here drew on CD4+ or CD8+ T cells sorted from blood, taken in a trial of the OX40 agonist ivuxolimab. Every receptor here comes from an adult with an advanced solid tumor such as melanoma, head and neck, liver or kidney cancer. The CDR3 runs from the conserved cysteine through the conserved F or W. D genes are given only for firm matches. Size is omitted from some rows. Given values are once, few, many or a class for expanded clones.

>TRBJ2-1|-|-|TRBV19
CASTEGGARNEQFF
TGTGCCAGTACGGAGGGGGGGGCGAGAAATGAGCAGTTCTTC
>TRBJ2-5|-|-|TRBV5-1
CASSPGRTQETQYF
TGCGCCAGCAGCCCAGGACGGACTCAAGAGACCCAGTACTTC
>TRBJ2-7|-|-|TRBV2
CAGKRTASYEQYF
TGTGCCGGCAAGAGGACTGCCTCCTACGAGCAGTACTTC
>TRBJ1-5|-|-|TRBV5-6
CASSLDRNYPQHF
TGTGCCAGCAGCTTGGACAGGAACTACCCCCAGCATTTT
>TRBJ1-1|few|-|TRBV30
CAWAAGGMSEAFF
TGTGCCTGGGCGGCGGGTGGAATGTCTGAAGCTTTCTTT
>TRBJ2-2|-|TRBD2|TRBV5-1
CASSLTSGDTGELFF
TGCGCCAGCAGCCTGACTAGCGGGGATACCGGGGAGCTGTTTTTT
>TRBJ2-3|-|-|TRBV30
CAWSIPGTDTQYF
TGTGCCTGGAGTATTCCCGGGACCGATACGCAGTATTTT
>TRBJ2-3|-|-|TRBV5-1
CASSRSLDTQYF
TGCGCCAGCAGCCGATCGTTAGATACGCAGTATTTT
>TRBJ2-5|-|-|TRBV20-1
CSATRGETQYF
TGCAGTGCTACCCGGGGGGAGACCCAGTACTTC
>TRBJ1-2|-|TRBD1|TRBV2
CASSERTGGGFGYTF
TGTGCCAGCAGTGAAAGGACAGGGGGCGGGTTTGGCTACACCTTC